A selection of T cell receptor beta chains follows, all from one sample in a study of T cell responses to AZD1222 COVID-19 vaccine. Measured with immunoSEQ multiplex PCR; TCRdb has only the in-frame clones, and not every one. The data show 55,000 to 90,000 clones, 75% to 85% seen once. The sample in question was peripheral blood, obtained on day 0 of AZD1222 vaccination. These receptors were obtained from an adult in good health. The CDR3 runs from the conserved cysteine through the conserved F or W. The D gene is left open where the match is weak. The listing skips clone size in some rows; elsewhere it reads once, few, many or a size class.

>.|TRBV25-1|12|TRBJ1-2|.
TGTGCAAGCGAGGGAGACGGTTTTGGCTACACCTTC
CASEGDGFGYTF
>.|TRBV28|14|TRBJ2-3|.
TGTGCCAGCAGTTTTAGCGGTAGCACAGATACGCAGTATTTT
CASSFSGSTDTQYF
>.|TRBV5-6|12|TRBJ2-7|.
TGTGCCAGCAGCTTGTACGGGTACGAGCAGTACTTC
CASSLYGYEQYF
>.|TRBV29-1|11|TRBJ1-2|.
TGCAGCGTTAGGGACAACTATGGCTACACCTTC
CSVRDNYGYTF
>.|TRBV9|18|TRBJ1-2|TRBD1
TGTGCCAGCAGCGTAGGACAGGGTTTGGCTGGACATACCTATGGCTACACCTTC
CASSVGQGLAGHTYGYTF
>.|TRBV3-1/TRBV3-2|14|TRBJ1-4|.
TGTGCCAGCAGTGGACCCAGGCCGGGAGAAAAACTGTTTTTT
CASSGPRPGEKLFF
>.|TRBV9|15|TRBJ1-4|TRBD1
TGTGCCAGCAGCTCAGGCAGGGGGACTAATGAAAAACTGTTTTTT
CASSSGRGTNEKLFF
>few|TRBV18|16|TRBJ1-4|TRBD1
TGTGCCAGCTCACCCCTCGACAGGGGCACTAATGAAAAACTGTTTTTT
CASSPLDRGTNEKLFF
>.|TRBV6-5|13|TRBJ2-7|.
TGTGCCAGCAGACATCCCGGGACCTACGAGCAGTACTTC
CASRHPGTYEQYF
>.|TRBV12-3/TRBV12-4|13|TRBJ1-2|.
TGTGCCAGCAGGGGGACTGAGAGCTATGGCTACACCTTC
CASRGTESYGYTF
>.|TRBV7-2|15|TRBJ1-5|TRBD1
TGTGCCAGCAGCCCCCGGACAGGGGATTATCAGCCCCAGCATTTT
CASSPRTGDYQPQHF
>.|TRBV19|12|TRBJ1-2|.
TGTGCCAGCCGAGGATCTAACTATGGCTACACCTTC
CASRGSNYGYTF
>.|TRBV5-8|13|TRBJ1-2|.
TGTGCCAGCACCCCATCGGGCAGGGCTGGCTACACCTTC
CASTPSGRAGYTF
>once|TRBV24-1|13|TRBJ2-1|TRBD1
TGTGCCACCAGCCCCACGACAGGGAATGAGCAGTTCTTC
CATSPTTGNEQFF
>.|TRBV20-1|10|TRBJ2-3|.
TGCAGTGCTAGCCCAGATACGCAGTATTTT
CSASPDTQYF
>.|TRBV5-1|16|TRBJ1-5|.
TGCGCCAGCAGCCCCGGGACAACCGTAGGGGAGCAGCCCCAGCATTTT
CASSPGTTVGEQPQHF
>once|TRBV24-1|12|TRBJ2-2|TRBD2
TGTGCGACTAGCGGGATCACCGGGGAGCTGTTTTTT
CATSGITGELFF
>.|TRBV9|14|TRBJ1-6|.
TGTGCCAGCAGCGTAGCGGCAGATAATTCACCCCTCCACTTT
CASSVAADNSPLHF
>.|TRBV4-3|14|TRBJ2-2|.
TGCGCCAGCAGCCATGGACAGAACACCGGGGAGCTGTTTTTT
CASSHGQNTGELFF
>.|TRBV9|14|TRBJ1-1|TRBD1
TGTGCCAGCAGCGTGACAGGGAGTCCCCCTGAAGCTTTCTTT
CASSVTGSPPEAFF
>.|TRBV5-1|14|TRBJ1-4|.
TGCGCCAGCAGCTTAGATCCAACTAATGAAAAACTGTTTTTT
CASSLDPTNEKLFF
>.|TRBV9|16|TRBJ1-1|.
TGTGCCAGCAGCGCCCGACCTCAGGGGATGAACACTGAAGCTTTCTTT
CASSARPQGMNTEAFF
>once|TRBV11-2|16|TRBJ1-1|.
TGTGCCAGCAGCTTAGGCGGACAGTGGCTGGGCACTGAAGCTTTCTTT
CASSLGGQWLGTEAFF
>.|TRBV6-5|13|TRBJ2-3|.
TGTGCCAGCAGTCCCGATGGGTCTCGGGCGCAGTATTTT
CASSPDGSRAQYF
>.|TRBV9|17|TRBJ2-4|.
TGTGCCAGCAGCCCGCGGGACGGAAGGGGCCCTTCAAACATTCAGTACTTC
CASSPRDGRGPSNIQYF
>.|TRBV7-8|15|TRBJ2-5|.
TGTGCCAGCAGCTTAGACTACGGGAAGCAAGAGACCCAGTACTTC
CASSLDYGKQETQYF
>.|TRBV6-5|13|TRBJ2-6|.
TGTGCCAGCGGGGATCCCTATGCCAACGTCCTGACTTTC
CASGDPYANVLTF
>few|TRBV6-2/TRBV6-3|12|TRBJ1-6|.
TGTGCCAGCAGTAAGGGGGTTTCACCCCTCCACTTT
CASSKGVSPLHF
>.|TRBV24-1|14|TRBJ2-7|.
TGTGCCACCAGTGATTCCGGGACAACGGAAGGGCAGTACTTC
CATSDSGTTEGQYF
>.|TRBV9|14|TRBJ2-3|.
TGTGCCAGCAGCTCTCACAGGGTCACAGATACGCAGTATTTT
CASSSHRVTDTQYF
>.|TRBV9|14|TRBJ1-4|.
TGTGCCAGCAGCGTAGCGGATGGTAATGAAAAACTGTTTTTT
CASSVADGNEKLFF
>.|TRBV5-8|18|TRBJ1-6|TRBD1
TGTGCCAGCAGCCCCGACTGGACGGACAGGGGCCGGGTTTCACCCCTCCACTTT
CASSPDWTDRGRVSPLHF
>.|TRBV5-1|15|TRBJ1-2|TRBD1
TGCGCCAGCAGCTTATTACAGGGGGCCCCGGGTGGCTACACCTTC
CASSLLQGAPGGYTF
>.|TRBV6-5|14|TRBJ2-1|TRBD2
TGTGCCAGCAGTTTCCGGCGAATAGCGGGTGAGCAGTTCTTC
CASSFRRIAGEQFF
>.|TRBV7-3|19|TRBJ2-1|TRBD2
TGTGCCAGCAGCTCCACCGGGACTAGCGGGGGGAGCTCCTACAATGAGCAGTTCTTC
CASSSTGTSGGSSYNEQFF
>.|TRBV19|17|TRBJ2-3|TRBD2
TGTGCCAGTAGTGTTCTGGGCGGGGGGGCCTTCACAGATACGCAGTATTTT
CASSVLGGGAFTDTQYF
>.|TRBV5-1|17|TRBJ2-5|TRBD2
TGCGCCAGCAGCTTGGCTAGCGGGCGGATCGTAGCGAAGACCCAGTACTTC
CASSLASGRIVAKTQYF
>.|TRBV4-1|14|TRBJ1-4|.
TGCGCCAGCAGTCTCCGCCACTCGACTGAAAAACTGTTTTTT
CASSLRHSTEKLFF
>.|TRBV7-3|14|TRBJ2-2|.
TGTGCCAGCAAGAAAGGGGTTAACACCGGGGAGCTGTTTTTT
CASKKGVNTGELFF
>.|TRBV6-5|13|TRBJ1-5|.
TGTGCCAGCAGGGGACCGAGCGGTCAGCCCCAGCATTTT
CASRGPSGQPQHF
>.|TRBV19|14|TRBJ1-2|.
TGTGCCAGTAGTCAAACATTAACAAACTATGGCTACACCTTC
CASSQTLTNYGYTF
>.|TRBV9|15|TRBJ2-1|TRBD1
TGTGCCAGCAGCGTAGTGGGACAGCCCTACAATGAGCAGTTCTTC
CASSVVGQPYNEQFF
>once|TRBV6-5|16|TRBJ1-4|.
TGTGCCAGCAGTTACTCGAGGACAGCCAGTAATGAAAAACTGTTTTTT
CASSYSRTASNEKLFF
>.|TRBV4-3|14|TRBJ1-1|TRBD1
TGCGCCAGCAGCCTAGACAGGGCAAGCACTGAAGCTTTCTTT
CASSLDRASTEAFF
>.|TRBV7-6|15|TRBJ2-1|.
TGTGCCAGCAGCTTAGCAGGGGCCCCCTACAATGAGCAGTTCTTC
CASSLAGAPYNEQFF
>.|TRBV4-3|18|TRBJ2-2|.
TGCGCCAGCAGCCAAGAGGTTCCCGGATTGATTAACACCGGGGAGCTGTTTTTT
CASSQEVPGLINTGELFF
>.|TRBV9|15|TRBJ2-3|TRBD1
TGTGCCAGCAAGCGTGCAGGGGGCGTAGCAGATACGCAGTATTTT
CASKRAGGVADTQYF
>.|TRBV4-2|14|TRBJ2-1|.
TGTGCCAGCAGCCAGGTTGCAGGGATCGATGAGCAGTTCTTC
CASSQVAGIDEQFF
>once|TRBV24-1|15|TRBJ1-1|TRBD1
TGTGCCACCAGTGACTCAACACCAGGGGGCACTGAAGCTTTCTTT
CATSDSTPGGTEAFF
>once|TRBV5-1|17|TRBJ1-6|.
TGCGCCAGCAGCTTAACCCTACAGCGCTCCTATAATTCACCCCTCCACTTT
CASSLTLQRSYNSPLHF
>.|TRBV5-1|16|TRBJ1-2|TRBD1
TGCGCCAGCAGCTTGGTCGCTGCGACAGGGAACTATGGCTACACCTTC
CASSLVAATGNYGYTF
>.|TRBV3-1/TRBV3-2|14|TRBJ1-5|.
TGTGCCAGCAGCCTGGGGACTTCAGATCAGCCCCAGCATTTT
CASSLGTSDQPQHF
>.|TRBV15|15|TRBJ2-2|.
TGTGCCACCAGCAGAGCCCGGGGGACGGCCGGGGAGCTGTTTTTT
CATSRARGTAGELFF
>.|TRBV6-5|15|TRBJ2-1|.
TGTGCCAGCAGTTACTCTCGGAGACAACACAATGAGCAGTTCTTC
CASSYSRRQHNEQFF
>.|TRBV27|15|TRBJ1-4|TRBD1
TGTGCCAGCAGTTCAGACAGGGGGGAGGGTGAAAAACTGTTTTTT
CASSSDRGEGEKLFF
>.|TRBV5-1|14|TRBJ2-3|.
TGCGCCAGCAGCTTTTTATTCGGTACAGATACGCAGTATTTT
CASSFLFGTDTQYF
>.|TRBV11-3|19|TRBJ2-3|TRBD1
TGTGCCAGCAGCTTAGGGGACAGGGGGCGACCTGAGAGCACAGATACGCAGTATTTT
CASSLGDRGRPESTDTQYF